This T cell receptor beta chain is drawn from a study of cytomegalovirus exposure and HLA in healthy donors. Findings of the study overall: In a later analysis, compared with equally common non-associated chains, HLA-associated beta chains were more expanded.

CDR3 length: 13 amino acids. Germline CDR1 MNHNY, CDR2 SVGAGI (reference sequence). Trimming removed 6 bases at V and 1 base at J, with 9 bases between. On this clone: Its matching antigen is unknown.

Use of 60 Vbeta and 13 Jbeta primers characterized the PCR. The table came from immunoSEQ multiplex PCR; TCRdb's copy has only in-frame clones and leaves some out. The table includes about 150,000 clones, around four fifths detected once. The clonotype comes from a woman younger than 45 in good health and CMV-seronegative. The chain uses TRBV6-6 and TRBJ1-1; D not resolved. The sequencing sample was made of PBMCs. The CDR3 bases are TGTGCCAGCAGACTTACAGCGAACACTGAAGCTTTCTTT. The encoded protein is CASRLTANTEAFF.